A single sample is the source of the 4 T cell receptor beta chains below, sequenced in a study of human T cells and chemical hapten exposure. The time point denotes: patch test 2, 6 weeks after DPC sensitization. As for treatment: therapeutic diphenylcyclopropenone sensitization with weekly scalp DPC. MiXCR, applied by TCRdb to the RACE reads, yields one record per CDR3 protein. The sample lists about 70,000 distinct CDR3 sequences; around 7.9% were seen once. This sample comprised whole blood, obtained in connection with sensitization to the hapten diphenylcyclopropenone (DPC). These receptors were taken from a woman aged 50 to 60 with alopecia areata. Some clones in this sample may be carry-over from other donors' samples.

In this sample, this clonotype turned up many times. This chain links TRBV20-1 with TRBJ1-1, with unresolved D. Trimming pared 3 bases from V and 5 bases from J, leaving 19 bases between. From germline, CDR1 is DFQATT and CDR2 SNEGSKA (reference sequence). CDR3 size: 15 residues. CDR3 amino acids: CSASFLRTVSTEAFF. The DNA for the CDR3 is TGCAGTGCTAGTTTTCTCCGGACGGTTAGTACTGAAGCTTTCTTT.

This clonotype was seen ten or more times. The CDR3 sequence is CASSQGQGTAQPQHF. The DNA for the CDR3 is TGTGCCAGCTCCCAAGGACAGGGGACCGCTCAGCCCCAGCATTTT. The rearrangement uses TRBV18 and TRBJ1-5; 9 positions match TRBD1. CDR1 KGHSH and CDR2 LQKENI come from the germline V gene. CDR3 length: 15 amino acids. Unmatched junction bases numbered 9, after V lost 6 bases and J lost 6 bases.

This clonotype has a count of ten or more. The chain combines TRBV7-2 with TRBJ2-3; unclear D gene. CDR1 is SGHTA, CDR2 FQGNSA, per germline. CDR3 size: 14 residues. V was pared by 5 bases and J by 4 bases, with 13 bases between. The CDR3 region is CASSPHRLSDTQYF. Written as DNA, the CDR3 is TGTGCCAGCAGCCCGCATAGGCTCTCAGATACGCAGTATTTT.

This clonotype was picked up many times. This chain connects TRBV3-1 to TRBJ1-2; D call uncertain. V was pared by 0 bases and J by 4 bases, with 6 bases between. This CDR3 contains 13 residues. CDR1 and CDR2 from the germline V gene are LGHDT and YNNKEL (reference sequence). The CDR3: CASSQEGSYGYTF. CDR3 coding DNA: TGTGCCAGCAGCCAAGAGGGGTCCTATGGCTACACCTTC.